Listed here are 25 T cell receptor beta chains from one sample, sequenced in a study of blood T cell repertoires in COVID-19. Only in-frame clones appear in the TCRdb table, and some are missing; sequencing was by immunoSEQ multiplex PCR. Of some 180,000 clones listed, around 90% are singletons. The specimen was peripheral blood. Receptor source: a man aged 45 to 65 with acute or convalescent COVID-19.

V usage is TRBV6-5 and J usage is TRBJ2-3; 8 nucleotides agree with TRBD2. The germline V gene encodes CDR1 MNHEY and CDR2 SVGAGI. The CDR3 loop spans 15 amino acids. The ends lost 4 bases at V and 0 bases at J; junction bases unmatched: 3. Here the CDR3 reads CASSWRGASTDTQYF. DNA for the CDR3: TGTGCCAGCAGTTGGCGGGGGGCTAGCACAGATACGCAGTATTTT.

This chain links TRBV19 with TRBJ2-7, with a possible D match to TRBD2 (5 bases). CDR3 size: 16 residues. Trimming left V 5 bases short and J 9 bases short, with 26 bases between. Germline lookup yields CDR1 LNHDA and CDR2 SQIVND (reference sequence). The CDR3 DNA reads as TGTGCCAGTAGTGCTGGGAGAGTACTGTCCCTACGAGGGCAGTACTTC. This gives the protein CASSAGRVLSLRGQYF.

The chain joins TRBV6-1 to TRBJ1-2; the D is unclear. The CDR3 extends over 12 amino acids. Trimming shortened V by 0 bases and J by 7 bases, and 6 bases separated the two germline ends. CDR1 is MNHNS and CDR2 is SASEGT in the germline V gene. For the CDR3, the DNA is TGTGCCAGCAGTGAAGCACAACCTGGCTACACCTTC. This encodes CASSEAQPGYTF.

The chain joins TRBV2 to TRBJ2-2; tentatively, D is TRBD1 (5 bases). The ends were cut back, 7 bases at V and 0 bases at J, with 9 bases in the middle. The germline CDR1 and CDR2 sequences are SNHLY and FYNNEI. This CDR3 has 14 amino acids. As DNA, the CDR3 is TGTGCCAGCAAGCTGGGGCCGAACACCGGGGAGCTGTTTTTT. Its translation is CASKLGPNTGELFF.

The chain joins TRBV6-4 to TRBJ2-3; D is possibly TRBD1 (5 bases). With 0 bases removed from V and 2 bases from J, the gap between germline ends came to 18 bases. This CDR3 is built from 18 residues. Germline CDR1 is MRHNA and CDR2 is SNTAGT. In nucleotides, the CDR3 is TGTGCCAGCAGTGACTCGTTAATTTTGACAGAGCACACAGATACGCAGTATTTT. Protein product: CASSDSLILTEHTDTQYF.

The chain joins TRBV3-1 (or the pseudogene TRBV3-2) to TRBJ2-1; D is possibly TRBD1 (5 bases). Trimming removed 5 bases at V and 2 bases at J, with 22 bases between. The germline CDR1 and CDR2 sequences are LGHDT and YNNKEL (reference sequence). The CDR3 runs to 18 residues. CDR3 residues: CASSTPRETANAYNEQFF. The CDR3 region has the DNA TGTGCCAGCAGCACCCCCCGTGAGACAGCAAACGCCTACAATGAGCAGTTCTTC.

There are a few counts of this clone. The gene calls are TRBV6-6 and TRBJ2-2; TRBD1 aligns across 9 bases. Trimming cost V 5 bases and J 6 bases; bases outside gene matches: 7. Germline lookup yields CDR1 MNHNY and CDR2 SVGAGI (reference sequence). The CDR3 consists of 15 residues. CDR3: CASSRLQGASGELFF. Here the CDR3 DNA reads TGTGCCAGCAGTCGACTACAGGGGGCCTCCGGGGAGCTGTTTTTT.

The J gene is TRBJ2-7, the V gene TRBV6-5, with TRBD1 identical over 9 bases. Trimming removed 6 bases from V and 3 bases from J; junction bases left unmatched: 6. The CDR3 is 14 amino acids. Germline-derived CDR1 and CDR2 are MNHEY and SVGAGI. CDR3 in amino acids: CASRGTGRVYEQYF. DNA for the CDR3: TGTGCCAGCAGGGGGACAGGGAGGGTCTACGAGCAGTACTTC.

The rearrangement joins TRBV6-2 or TRBV6-3 to TRBJ2-7; tentative D call: TRBD1 (6 bases). The CDR3 is made up of 12 amino acids. V was pared by 0 bases and J by 12 bases, with 12 bases between. Looked up from germline, CDR1 is MNHEY and CDR2 is SVGEGT. DNA of the CDR3: TGTGCCAGCAGTTACTCGGACAGAGCCTTGTACGTC. It codes for CASSYSDRALYV.

The chain employs TRBV28 and TRBJ2-1; 9 bases are a match to TRBD1. Germline assignment: CDR1 MDHEN and CDR2 SYDVKM. V was clipped by 8 bases and J by 6 bases; unmatched bases: 11. The CDR3 is made up of 15 amino acids. The CDR3: CASASPGQGANEQFF. DNA of the CDR3: TGTGCCAGCGCCTCCCCGGGACAGGGAGCCAATGAGCAGTTCTTC.

The DNA for the CDR3 is TGTGCCAGCAGTTTCCCCAGAGGACAGGGTGTTAGCTCCTATAATTCACCCCTCCACTTT. It translates to CASSFPRGQGVSSYNSPLHF. The V and J genes are TRBV28 and TRBJ1-6, with TRBD1 matching over 8 bases. V lost 3 bases to trimming and J lost 0 bases; unmatched junction nucleotides: 13. The CDR3 extends over 20 amino acids. Germline CDR1 is MDHEN and CDR2 is SYDVKM.

The rearrangement joins TRBV9 to TRBJ2-3; 10 bases agree with TRBD2. Germline CDR1 reads SGDLS; CDR2 reads YYNGEE. The CDR3 is 20 residues long. The junction had 17 bases not matched to a gene; V was cut back by 4 bases and J by 0 bases. CDR3 in DNA: TGTGCCAGCAGCCCCAGGACTAGCGGAGCGGTATCCCCTAGCACAGATACGCAGTATTTT. Translating it yields CASSPRTSGAVSPSTDTQYF. The entire variable domain, with the rest obtained from reference TRBV9 and TRBJ2-3, is as follows: DSGVTQTPKHLITATGQRVTLRCSPRSGDLSVYWYQQSLDQGLQFLIQYYNGEERAKGNILERFSAQQFPDLHSELNLSSLELGDSALYFCASSPRTSGAVSPSTDTQYFGPGTRLTVL.

This clone was recorded once. The rearrangement uses TRBV19 and TRBJ1-6, with D possibly matching TRBD1 (6 bases). The germline V and J ends were trimmed by 9 bases and 2 bases, with 14 bases remaining between them. From germline, CDR1 is LNHDA and CDR2 SQIVND (reference sequence). The CDR3 totals 15 residues. The CDR3 coding sequence is TGTGCCAGCCAGGGGCAGTATGCCTATAATTCACCCCTCCACTTT. Its protein product is CASQGQYAYNSPLHF.

V gene TRBV3-1 (or the pseudogene TRBV3-2) combines with J gene TRBJ2-3; 10 positions agree with TRBD2. Looked up from germline, CDR1 is LGHDT and CDR2 is YNNKEL (reference sequence). The ends lost 1 base at V and 2 bases at J; junction bases unmatched: 6. This CDR3 contains 17 residues. The CDR3 region has the DNA TGTGCCAGCAGCCAAGCATTACTAGCGGGACCCACAGATACGCAGTATTTT. Translation gives CASSQALLAGPTDTQYF.

J is TRBJ1-4 and V is TRBV11-3; weak D call: TRBD1 (6 bases). The ends were cut back, 1 base at V and 5 bases at J, with 8 bases in the middle. Germline V lookup: CDR1 SGHNT, CDR2 YENEEA. CDR3 length equals 14 residues. The CDR3 sequence is CASSLGQGNEKLFF. CDR3 sequence (DNA): TGTGCCAGCAGCTTAGGGCAGGGGAATGAAAAACTGTTTTTT. Full variable domain (remainder filled in from reference TRBV11-3 and TRBJ1-4): EAGVVQSPRYKIIEKKQPVAFWCNPISGHNTLYWYLQNLGQGPELLIRYENEEAVDDSQLPKDRFSAERLKGVDSTLKIQPAELGDSAVYLCASSLGQGNEKLFFGSGTQLSVL.

The chain has TRBV29-1 and TRBJ1-1, with 10 bases lining up with TRBD1. This CDR3 comprises 15 residues. V lost 5 bases, J lost 7 bases, and 13 bases stayed unmatched. Germline CDR1 is SQVTM and CDR2 is ANQGSEA. For the CDR3, the DNA is TGCAGCGTTACCCACCCGACAGGGGGCGATGGTGAAGCTTTCTTT. Translation: CSVTHPTGGDGEAFF.

This chain joins TRBV9 and TRBJ1-3, with 9 nucleotides matching TRBD1. The J segment lost 4 bases and the V segment lost 4 bases, leaving 12 bases of the junction unmatched. The CDR3 sequence is 17 residues long. Germline loops: CDR1 SGDLS, CDR2 YYNGEE. CDR3 amino acids: CASSPRTGASDGNTIYF. CDR3 coding DNA: TGTGCCAGCAGCCCTAGGACAGGGGCTTCCGACGGAAACACCATATATTTT. The whole variable domain, filled in from reference TRBV9 and TRBJ1-3, reads DSGVTQTPKHLITATGQRVTLRCSPRSGDLSVYWYQQSLDQGLQFLIQYYNGEERAKGNILERFSAQQFPDLHSELNLSSLELGDSALYFCASSPRTGASDGNTIYFGEGSWLTVV.

V is TRBV30 and J is TRBJ2-7; TRBD2 aligns across 8 bases. The CDR3 covers 13 residues. CDR1 GTSNPN and CDR2 SVGIG come from the germline V gene (reference sequence). V dropped 7 bases and J dropped 2; count of bases not matched to a gene: 7. The CDR3 spells CASGGVGPYEQYF. CDR3 sequence (DNA): TGTGCCTCCGGGGGGGTTGGGCCCTACGAGCAGTACTTC.

This rearrangement joins TRBV7-2 to TRBJ1-2; D is possibly TRBD1 (5 bases). Germline assignment: CDR1 SGHTA and CDR2 FQGNSA. This CDR3 contains 14 residues. V was shortened by 1 base and J by 2 bases, with 8 bases between the two germline ends. The CDR3 DNA sequence: TGTGCCAGCAGCTTAGAGAGACAGAACTATGGCTACACCTTC. The encoded protein is CASSLERQNYGYTF.

The chain has TRBV5-1 and TRBJ2-7; TRBD2 matches at 9 bases. J lost 6 bases, V lost 3 bases, and 13 bases had no gene match. The CDR3 loop spans 16 amino acids. Germline values: CDR1 SGHRS, CDR2 YFSETQ. The CDR3 coding sequence is TGCGCCAGCAGCTCTTCAGGCGCGGGAGGGCCCTCCGAGCAGTACTTC. Its protein product is CASSSSGAGGPSEQYF.

The chain has TRBV23-1 and TRBJ2-1, with a weak D call TRBD1 (6 bases). Being an ORF, TRBV23-1 has a function that is uncertain. V was pared by 2 bases and J by 5 bases, with 19 bases between. CDR3 length: 17 amino acids. The CDR3 coding sequence is TGCGCCAGCAGTCAACCGCAGGGGACGAACGGGAACAATGAGCAGTTCTTC. Translation: CASSQPQGTNGNNEQFF.

The V gene is TRBV27, the J gene TRBJ1-5; D is unclear. Looked up from germline, CDR1 is MNHEY and CDR2 is SMNVEV (reference sequence). The CDR3 loop spans 15 amino acids. Trimming shortened V by 6 bases and J by 6 bases, and 18 bases separated the two germline ends. CDR3 in amino acids: CASSPLGVSLQPQHF. The CDR3 DNA is TGTGCCAGCAGCCCTCTCGGGGTCAGCCTTCAGCCCCAGCATTTT.

The chain employs TRBV19 and TRBJ1-3; 7 bases match TRBD1. The CDR3 is made up of 14 amino acids. Germline V gene sequence: CDR1 LNHDA, CDR2 SQIVND (reference sequence). The trim removed 7 bases at V and 4 bases at J, leaving 7 bases unmatched. CDR3 nucleotide sequence: TGTGCCAGTACGGGAAGGGGGCCGGGAAACACCATATATTTT. Amino acid sequence: CASTGRGPGNTIYF. The entire variable domain, with the rest obtained from reference TRBV19 and TRBJ1-3, is as follows: DGGITQSPKYLFRKEGQNVTLSCEQNLNHDAMYWYRQDPGQGLRLIYYSQIVNDFQKGDIAEGYSVSREKKESFPLTVTSAQKNPTAFYLCASTGRGPGNTIYFGEGSWLTVV.

The chain joins TRBV27 to TRBJ1-1; 10 bases match TRBD1. This CDR3 spans 20 amino acids. The trim removed 2 bases at V and 10 bases at J, leaving 25 bases unmatched. From germline, CDR1 is MNHEY and CDR2 SMNVEV (reference sequence). CDR3 protein: CASSLGGPGQGFGGIVGAFF. As DNA, the CDR3 is TGTGCCAGCAGTTTAGGTGGACCGGGACAGGGGTTCGGTGGGATTGTAGGAGCTTTCTTT.

V and J are TRBV12-3 or TRBV12-4 and TRBJ2-5, with D maybe TRBD2 (7 bases). This CDR3 is 13 amino acids long. Trimming shortened V by 7 bases and J by 5 bases, and 14 bases separated the two germline ends. The CDR3 is CASTLGGVETQYF. CDR3 bases: TGTGCCAGCACCTTAGGGGGGGTGGAGACCCAGTACTTC.